The entry below gives a single T cell receptor (beta chain) sequence along with its context. Its specificity is not known. Template switching (which added a universal primer site) was used, and cDNA carried unique molecular identifiers. Via MiXCR, TCRdb re-called the 5' RACE reads, giving one row per CDR3 protein. The sample has about 1.7 million distinct CDR3 sequences; 25% to 35% are singletons. Germline V gives CDR1 SGDLS, CDR2 YYNGEE. The CDR3 spans 18 residues. Germline trimming cut 4 bases from V and 4 bases from J; bases unmatched to any gene: 16. The source of the sample is a study of identical twins. Study conclusions and caveats: Twin pairs' shared out-of-frame alpha sequences were enriched in low generation probability. Models underestimated out-of-frame TCR alpha sharing in monozygotic twins. Within cord blood, abundant beta clonotypes carried fewer insertions, but memory repertoires showed no such trend.

V usage is TRBV9 and J usage is TRBJ2-3, with 9 bases identical to TRBD2. The origin of this receptor is a newborn girl in good health. Specimen: cord blood. The CDR3 DNA sequence: TGTGCCAGCAGCAAACGCCCAAGTGCTGCGGGGGGGGCAGATACGCAGTATTTT. Protein product: CASSKRPSAAGGADTQYF.